One and the same sample provided the 15 T cell receptor beta chains below, sequenced in a study of T cell changes during pregnancy in multiple sclerosis. Sequencing used immunoSEQ multiplex PCR; TCRdb keeps in-frame clones, though not all of them. The sample lists about 51,000 clones; 93% were seen once. This sample comprised peripheral blood, obtained in the second trimester of pregnancy. The source of these receptors is a female donor with multiple sclerosis, enrolled in a pregnancy study.

This clone was seen more than once but under ten times. This chain connects TRBV4-3 to TRBJ2-7, with D possibly being TRBD2 (5 bases). V was shortened by 2 bases and J by 5 bases, with 10 bases between the two germline ends. CDR1 and CDR2 (germline): LGHNA, YSLEER. The CDR3 extends over 13 amino acids. The CDR3 DNA follows: TGCGCCAGCAGCCAATCCATGCGGGACGAGCAGTACTTC. It codes for CASSQSMRDEQYF.

The CDR3 here is CASSYSWHYSYEQYF. In DNA form, the CDR3 reads TGTGCCAGCAGTTACTCATGGCACTACTCCTACGAGCAGTACTTC. J is TRBJ2-7 and V is TRBV6-6; D unclear. This CDR3 is 15 amino acids long. V shed 0 bases and J shed 0 bases, with 9 bases lying between them. Per germline, CDR1 MNHNY and CDR2 SVGAGI (reference sequence).

The rearrangement links TRBV5-5 to TRBJ2-7; the D is unclear. The CDR3 sequence is 12 residues long. With 0 bases removed from V and 4 bases from J, the gap between germline ends came to 5 bases. From germline, CDR1 is SGHKS and CDR2 YYEKEE (reference sequence). The CDR3 region is CASSLGAYEQYF. For the CDR3, the DNA is TGTGCCAGCAGCTTGGGGGCTTACGAGCAGTACTTC. Full variable domain (remainder filled in from reference TRBV5-5 and TRBJ2-7): DAGVTQSPTHLIKTRGQQVTLRCSPISGHKSVSWYQQVLGQGPQFIFQYYEKEERGRGNFPDRFSARQFPNYSSELNVNALLLGDSALYLCASSLGAYEQYFGPGTRLTVT.

The chain has TRBV6-6 and TRBJ2-7; 7 bases map to TRBD1. This CDR3 spans 12 amino acids. Germline-derived CDR1 and CDR2 are MNHNY and SVGAGI (reference sequence). With 8 bases clipped from V and 2 bases from J, the junction kept 3 bases outside the gene matches. CDR3 sequence (DNA): TGTGCCAGCGGACAGGTTGCCTACGAGCAGTACTTC. It is translated as CASGQVAYEQYF.

The chain is built from TRBV15 and TRBJ2-3; the D is unclear. Germline V gene sequence: CDR1 LNHNV, CDR2 YYDKDF (reference sequence). CDR3 length equals 12 residues. V was cut by 2 bases and J by 4 bases, with 4 bases left in between. The CDR3 loop is CATSRLSDTQYF. The CDR3, as DNA: TGTGCCACCAGCAGACTCTCAGATACGCAGTATTTT.

This chain links TRBV20-1 with TRBJ1-2; D is possibly TRBD1 (5 bases). Trimming stripped 1 base from V and 6 bases from J, with 6 bases between. Germline V gives CDR1 DFQATT, CDR2 SNEGSKA (reference sequence). The CDR3 extends over 11 amino acids. This CDR3 is CSARAGDGYTF. CDR3 nucleotides: TGCAGTGCTAGAGCGGGGGATGGCTACACCTTC.

The chain joins TRBV5-4 to TRBJ2-5; the match to TRBD1 covers 11 bases. Unmatched junction bases numbered 6, after V lost 4 bases and J lost 4 bases. Germline lookup yields CDR1 SGHNT and CDR2 YYREEE (reference sequence). CDR3 length equals 15 residues. The CDR3 coding sequence is TGTGCCAGCAGCCCGAAGGACAGGGGGCGAGAGACCCAGTACTTC. Encoded protein: CASSPKDRGRETQYF.

The chain carries TRBV18 and TRBJ2-5; 13 positions match TRBD2. From germline, CDR1 is KGHSH and CDR2 LQKENI. The CDR3 has 16 residues. V lost 3 bases and J lost 5; bases outside the gene matches: 6. The CDR3: CASSPRTSGSRETQYF. In nucleotides, the CDR3 is TGTGCCAGCTCACCCCGGACTAGCGGGAGCAGGGAGACCCAGTACTTC. The entire variable domain, with the rest obtained from reference TRBV18 and TRBJ2-5, is as follows: NAGVMQNPRHLVRRRGQEARLRCSPMKGHSHVYWYRQLPEEGLKFMVYLQKENIIDESGMPKERFSAEFPKEGPSILRIQQVVRGDSAAYFCASSPRTSGSRETQYFGPGTRLLVL.

The J gene is TRBJ2-1, the V gene TRBV27; TRBD2 is a possible D gene (6 bases). V was cut by 8 bases and J by 4 bases, with 24 bases left in between. Germline CDR1 MNHEY, CDR2 SMNVEV (reference sequence). The CDR3 contains 17 residues. The CDR3 DNA follows: TGTGCCAGCGGCCCAAAGGGACTCCGGAGGGTATACAATGAGCAGTTCTTC. Protein sequence: CASGPKGLRRVYNEQFF.

V is TRBV6-5 and J is TRBJ2-1, with D tentatively TRBD2 (5 bases). This CDR3 has 15 residues. Germline CDR1 and CDR2: MNHEY and SVGAGI. V was cut by 7 bases and J by 3 bases, with 16 bases left in between. The CDR3 is CASTPSPGYYNEQFF. The CDR3, as DNA: TGTGCCAGCACCCCTAGCCCCGGCTACTACAATGAGCAGTTCTTC.

The rearrangement joins TRBV5-6 to TRBJ2-7, with TRBD2 matching over 8 bases. With 4 bases clipped from V and 2 bases from J, the junction kept 14 bases outside the gene matches. The V gene's germline CDR1 is SGHDT and CDR2 YYEEEE. This CDR3 spans 17 amino acids. CDR3 nucleotides: TGTGCCAGCAGCCCAATGACAGTGGTAGCGGGGACCTACGAGCAGTACTTC. This gives the protein CASSPMTVVAGTYEQYF.

The rearrangement joins TRBV9 to TRBJ2-7, with TRBD2 matching 14 bases. The CDR3 is 14 amino acids. V lost 3 bases and J lost 9; bases outside the gene matches: 5. CDR1 is SGDLS and CDR2 is YYNGEE in the germline V gene. CDR3 nucleotides: TGTGCCAGCAGCGCGGCCGGGACTAGCGGGAGGCAGTACTTC. It specifies CASSAAGTSGRQYF.

The gene calls are TRBV4-3 and TRBJ1-2; D is perhaps TRBD1 (6 bases). CDR3 length: 15 residues. CDR1 and CDR2 from the germline V gene are LGHNA and YSLEER. Trimming removed 0 bases from V and 7 bases from J, with 15 bases in between. The chain's CDR3 is CASSQDTGGARGYTF. Here the CDR3 DNA reads TGCGCCAGCAGCCAAGATACTGGGGGGGCGCGTGGCTACACCTTC.

This chain links TRBV28 with TRBJ1-1; TRBD1 agrees at 7 bases. CDR1 is MDHEN and CDR2 is SYDVKM in the germline V gene. V lost 4 bases to trimming and J lost 4 bases; unmatched junction nucleotides: 9. The CDR3 covers 15 residues. CDR3 region: CASSWDSGGRTEAFF. In DNA form, the CDR3 reads TGTGCCAGCAGTTGGGACAGCGGGGGCCGCACTGAAGCTTTCTTT. Filled out from reference TRBV28 and TRBJ1-1, the complete variable domain reads DVKVTQSSRYLVKRTGEKVFLECVQDMDHENMFWYRQDPGLGLRLIYFSYDVKMKEKGDIPEGYSVSREKKERFSLILESASTNQTSMYLCASSWDSGGRTEAFFGQGTRLTVV.

The chain uses TRBV19 and TRBJ1-5; TRBD1 might be the D (5 bases). From germline, CDR1 is LNHDA and CDR2 SQIVND (reference sequence). With 6 bases removed from V and 7 bases from J, the gap between germline ends came to 19 bases. The CDR3 runs to 15 residues. The CDR3 here is CASRAGRARGQPQHF. CDR3 nucleotides: TGTGCCAGTAGAGCGGGTCGTGCTCGGGGGCAGCCCCAGCATTTT.